One sample yielded the 23 T cell receptor beta chains listed below, sequenced in a study of vaccination effects on CD4 cells after COVID-19. Within the ViraFEST assay, antigen-specific CD4+ T cells underwent expansion with viral peptide pools prior to sequencing. The culture ran for under eleven days, and then CD4+ T cells were isolated. Nucleocapsid antibody tests were negative, and the vaccine recipients had no prior SARS-CoV-2 infection. These receptors' antigens are unknown. Data came from immunoSEQ multiplex PCR; TCRdb stores just in-frame clones and leaves some out. The sample has approximately 30,000 clones, around 75% seen once. The sample was CD4+ T cells from PBMCs cultured with SARS-CoV-2 spike peptides, taken before COVID-19 vaccination. These receptors were obtained from a human donor who received a COVID-19 vaccine.

There are a few counts of this clone. V usage is TRBV7-9 and J usage is TRBJ2-3; 7 bases fit TRBD2. The V gene's germline CDR1 is SEHNR and CDR2 FQNEAQ (reference sequence). The V gene end was trimmed by 1 base and the J gene end by 4 bases; junction bases not matched to a gene: 8. This CDR3 has 16 residues. In DNA form, the CDR3 reads TGTGCCAGCAGCTTAGTGGGTGGCGGGGGAGCAGATACGCAGTATTTT. It translates to CASSLVGGGGADTQYF.

J is TRBJ1-4 and V is TRBV15; TRBD1 matches 10 bases. In germline, CDR1 is LNHNV, CDR2 YYDKDF (reference sequence). With 1 base clipped from V and 5 bases from J, the junction kept 4 bases outside the gene matches. The length of the CDR3 is 16 residues. CDR3 nucleotides: TGTGCCACCAGCAGAGGAGGGACAGGGGAAAATGAAAAACTGTTTTTT. Protein product: CATSRGGTGENEKLFF.

This clone was counted once. The J gene is TRBJ2-1, the V gene TRBV6-2 or TRBV6-3; D may match TRBD1 or TRBD2 (5 bases each). CDR1 MNHEY and CDR2 SVGEGT come from the germline V gene. There are 15 residues in the CDR3. Trimming took off 6 bases at V and 11 bases at J, with 23 bases between the two ends. CDR3 nucleotide sequence: TGTGCCAGCAGCCTCACTGGGGACCCGGTCAGGAAGCAGTTCTTC. Translated, it gives CASSLTGDPVRKQFF.

The V gene is TRBV7-9, the J gene TRBJ2-1, with 10 bases matching TRBD1. The V gene end was trimmed by 5 bases and the J gene end by 0 bases; junction bases not matched to a gene: 13. The CDR3 is made up of 19 amino acids. Germline-derived CDR1 and CDR2 are SEHNR and FQNEAQ (reference sequence). The CDR3 DNA sequence: TGTGCCAGCAGCCTACTTAAACTGGGACAGGGGAGCTCCTACAATGAGCAGTTCTTC. Amino acids: CASSLLKLGQGSSYNEQFF.

By frequency in the sample, this clone is medium-sized (0.01 to 0.1%). V usage is TRBV7-9 and J usage is TRBJ2-2; D is tentatively TRBD1 or TRBD2 (5 bases each). This CDR3 spans 14 amino acids. CDR1 is SEHNR, CDR2 FQNEAQ, per germline (reference sequence). Trimming took 2 bases from V and 6 from J, leaving 10 bases between them. The CDR3 sequence: CASSLLGDAGELFF. The CDR3 DNA follows: TGTGCCAGCAGCTTATTGGGGGACGCCGGGGAGCTGTTTTTT.

The chain uses TRBV28 and TRBJ2-7; D remains unclear. The CDR3 spans 10 residues. Germline V lookup: CDR1 MDHEN, CDR2 SYDVKM. Deletions cut 10 bases from V and 4 bases from J, with 8 bases between. CDR3 DNA sequence: TGTGCCACCCAACTGTACGAGCAGTACTTC. Translated, it gives CATQLYEQYF.

This clone has a handful of counts. The chain couples TRBV4-2 to TRBJ2-7; 7 bases align to TRBD1. Germline values: CDR1 LGHNA, CDR2 YNFKEQ. Trimming cost V 0 bases and J 3 bases; bases outside gene matches: 8. The CDR3 length is 16 residues. This CDR3 is CASSQEWAGGGYEQYF. The CDR3 DNA reads as TGTGCCAGCAGCCAAGAGTGGGCAGGGGGTGGCTACGAGCAGTACTTC.

The V and J genes are TRBV7-8 and TRBJ1-3; 10 nucleotides line up with TRBD1. V shed 5 bases, J shed 2 bases, and the junction held 9 bases outside the gene matches. The CDR3 consists of 17 residues. CDR1 and CDR2 from the germline V gene are SGHVS and FQNEAQ. CDR3 sequence reads: CASSHKGTGVTGNTIYF. The CDR3 DNA reads as TGTGCCAGCAGCCACAAAGGGACAGGGGTAACTGGAAACACCATATATTTT. Based on the CDR3 plus reference TRBV7-8 and TRBJ1-3, the full variable domain is GAGVSQSPRYKVAKRGQDVALRCDPISGHVSLFWYQQALGQGPEFLTYFQNEAQLDKSGLPSDRFFAERPEGSVSTLKIQRTQQEDSAVYLCASSHKGTGVTGNTIYFGEGSWLTVV.

The gene calls are TRBV5-1 and TRBJ1-1; D is ambiguous. CDR1 SGHRS and CDR2 YFSETQ come from the germline V gene. The V gene lost 3 bases and the J gene lost 2 bases, with 14 bases spanning the gap. This CDR3 has 15 residues. The CDR3 reads CASSSNLYANTEAFF. CDR3 nucleotide sequence: TGCGCCAGCAGCTCCAACCTGTATGCCAACACTGAAGCTTTCTTT. Based on the CDR3 plus reference TRBV5-1 and TRBJ1-1, the full variable domain is KAGVTQTPRYLIKTRGQQVTLSCSPISGHRSVSWYQQTPGQGLQFLFEYFSETQRNKGNFPGRFSGRQFSNSRSEMNVSTLELGDSALYLCASSSNLYANTEAFFGQGTRLTVV.

The chain uses TRBV4-2 and TRBJ2-2; D might be TRBD1 or TRBD2, each matching 5 bases. Per the germline V gene, CDR1 is LGHNA and CDR2 is YNFKEQ. This CDR3 is 18 amino acids long. Trimming took 0 bases from V and 7 from J, leaving 21 bases between them. CDR3 residues: CASSQDRIGSRADGELFF. CDR3 in DNA: TGTGCCAGCAGCCAAGATAGGATTGGGAGCAGGGCGGACGGGGAGCTGTTTTTT.

V is TRBV6-2 or TRBV6-3 and J is TRBJ2-7; no clear D gene. There are 12 residues in the CDR3. V was clipped by 4 bases and J by 4 bases, with 8 bases between them. The V gene's germline CDR1 is MNHEY and CDR2 SVGEGT. The DNA for the CDR3 is TGTGCCAGCAGTTCCCCTCCGTACGAGCAGTACTTC. Protein: CASSSPPYEQYF.

The chain uses TRBV7-2 and TRBJ2-3; 7 nucleotides align to TRBD2. From germline, CDR1 is SGHTA and CDR2 FQGNSA. The J segment lost 9 bases and the V segment lost 0 bases, leaving 12 bases of the junction unmatched. This CDR3 is 16 amino acids long. CDR3 bases: TGTGCCAGCAGCTTAGCGGGGGGGGTAGCACTAGTCACGCAGTATTTT. This translates into CASSLAGGVALVTQYF.

This sequence joins TRBV7-2 and TRBJ1-1; D gene ambiguous. The V gene lost 4 bases and the J gene lost 3 bases, with 3 bases spanning the gap. CDR1 and CDR2 (germline): SGHTA, FQGNSA. This CDR3 region has 11 residues. DNA of the CDR3: TGTGCCAGCAGCTCCTACACTGAAGCTTTCTTT. Encoded protein: CASSSYTEAFF.

The chain has TRBV30 and TRBJ2-7; TRBD1 matches at 11 bases. Germline V gives CDR1 GTSNPN, CDR2 SVGIG (reference sequence). The CDR3 is 12 residues long. Germline trimming cut 3 bases from V and 7 bases from J; bases unmatched to any gene: 2. Here the CDR3 DNA reads TGTGCCTGGAGCAGGGACAGGGGGGAGCAGTACTTC. It specifies CAWSRDRGEQYF.

This clone was detected only a few times. J is TRBJ1-2 and V is TRBV6-2 or TRBV6-3; weak D call: TRBD1 (6 bases). The CDR3 consists of 16 residues. Trimming removed 2 bases at V and 8 bases at J, with 21 bases between. Germline V gives CDR1 MNHEY, CDR2 SVGEGT. The DNA of the CDR3 is TGTGCCAGCAGTTACGTGGGAACACTGGACAGTAAGGGCTACACCTTC. Amino acids: CASSYVGTLDSKGYTF.

This chain uses TRBV9 with TRBJ1-3; D unclear. The CDR3 length is 15 residues. V lost 3 bases, J lost 1 base, and 11 bases lay in between. Germline loops: CDR1 SGDLS, CDR2 YYNGEE. This CDR3 is CASSEYGFSGNTIYF. The CDR3, as DNA: TGTGCCAGCAGCGAATACGGTTTTTCTGGAAACACCATATATTTT. The variable domain in full, completed from reference TRBV9 and TRBJ1-3, reads DSGVTQTPKHLITATGQRVTLRCSPRSGDLSVYWYQQSLDQGLQFLIQYYNGEERAKGNILERFSAQQFPDLHSELNLSSLELGDSALYFCASSEYGFSGNTIYFGEGSWLTVV.

V usage is TRBV10-1 and J usage is TRBJ2-7, with 8 bases lining up with TRBD2. The V gene's germline CDR1 is WNHNN and CDR2 SYGVQD (reference sequence). The trim removed 2 bases at V and 2 bases at J, leaving 5 bases unmatched. The CDR3 is 15 residues long. CDR3 coding DNA: TGCGCCAGCAGTGAGGCTAGCGGGCACCCCTACGAGCAGTACTTC. Its protein product is CASSEASGHPYEQYF.

The rearrangement links TRBV7-2 to TRBJ1-2; 9 bases match TRBD1. Germline values: CDR1 SGHTA, CDR2 FQGNSA. The CDR3 has 14 residues. The V and J ends lost 5 bases and 3 bases, in that order; junction bases with no gene match: 4. This chain's CDR3 is CASSGRTGDYGYTF. The CDR3 coding sequence is TGTGCCAGCAGCGGAAGGACAGGGGACTATGGCTACACCTTC.

The chain couples TRBV9 to TRBJ2-3, with 9 bases fitting TRBD2. This CDR3 has 16 amino acids. J was trimmed by 5 bases and V by 2 bases; bases with no gene match: 9. Per germline, CDR1 SGDLS and CDR2 YYNGEE. CDR3 nucleotides: TGTGCCAGCAGCGTCACTGGCGGGGGGGCAGGAGATACGCAGTATTTT. Translating it yields CASSVTGGGAGDTQYF.

This clone has just one count. The chain carries TRBV19 and TRBJ2-2; D perhaps matches TRBD1 (5 bases). V lost 5 bases, J lost 6 bases, and 13 bases lay in between. Germline CDR1 is LNHDA and CDR2 is SQIVND (reference sequence). This CDR3 is built from 14 residues. The CDR3 sequence is CASSVGAAAGELFF. The CDR3 DNA reads TGTGCCAGTAGTGTAGGGGCCGCGGCCGGGGAGCTGTTTTTT.

The chain recombines TRBV11-2 with TRBJ1-1; D is uncertain. Trimming removed 0 bases at V and 0 bases at J, with 8 bases between. The CDR3 is 15 amino acids. In germline, CDR1 is SGHAT, CDR2 FQNNGV. The CDR3 here is CASSLEGSLNTEAFF. The DNA for the CDR3 is TGTGCCAGCAGCTTAGAGGGCAGCTTGAACACTGAAGCTTTCTTT.

The chain carries TRBV4-2 and TRBJ1-2; 7 bases match TRBD1. CDR1 and CDR2 from the germline V gene are LGHNA and YNFKEQ. V shed 2 bases, J shed 5 bases, and the junction held 11 bases outside the gene matches. This CDR3 contains 16 residues. The CDR3 nucleotides are TGTGCCAGCAGCCAAAATAGTGGGACAGTCCAGTATGGCTACACCTTC. Residues: CASSQNSGTVQYGYTF.

Turning to this clone: Because the CDR3's place on the DNA is in doubt, the DNA is left out and the CDR3 is given as listed by TCRdb. The J gene is TRBJ2-1, the V gene TRBV30; TRBD1 was called by the table and not checked on the DNA. Germline CDR1 is GTSNPN and CDR2 is SVGIG (reference sequence). Inclusive of both ends, the CDR3 amounts to 11 amino acids. CDR3 amino acids: CAWARGTSGFF.